This is a list of T cell receptor beta chains from one sample in a study of OX40 agonist ivuxolimab in advanced cancers. Libraries were prepared by immunoSEQ multiplex PCR; TCRdb keeps only in-frame clonotypes and omits some of them. Here the sample spans about 26,000 clones, 65% to 80% being singletons. This specimen was CD4+ or CD8+ T cells sorted from blood, taken in a trial of the OX40 agonist ivuxolimab. The source is an adult with an advanced solid tumor such as melanoma, head and neck, liver or kidney cancer. The CDR3 runs from the conserved cysteine through the conserved F or W. D genes are given only for firm matches. Size tells how often a clone was seen (once, few, many) or the class of an expanded clone, and some rows leave it out.

J gene | D gene | clone size | V gene | CDR3 DNA | CDR3 protein
TRBJ2-7 | . | . | TRBV5-1 | TGCGCCAGCAGCTTGACAGGCAACTACGAGCAGTACTTC | CASSLTGNYEQYF
TRBJ2-1 | TRBD2 | . | TRBV30 | TGTGCCTGGATAAAACGGAACGGGGGGGCCTTGGATGAGCAGTTCTTC | CAWIKRNGGALDEQFF
TRBJ1-3 | TRBD1 | . | TRBV11-2 | TGTGCCAGCAGCTTTACCGGGACAGGGTCCCCACGCTCTGGAAACACCATATATTTT | CASSFTGTGSPRSGNTIYF
TRBJ2-7 | TRBD1 | . | TRBV7-2 | TGTGCCAGCAGCCACACAGGGGAGAGTCGAACCTACGAGCAGTACTTC | CASSHTGESRTYEQYF
TRBJ1-3 | . | . | TRBV9 | TGTGCCAGCTCCTTATCCTCTGGAAACACCATATATTTT | CASSLSSGNTIYF
TRBJ1-2 | TRBD1 | . | TRBV28 | TGTGCCAGCAGTTTAATTGCCGGGACAGGGTTGGATGGCTACACCTTC | CASSLIAGTGLDGYTF
TRBJ1-1 | TRBD1 | once | TRBV7-2 | TGTGCCAGCAGCTCATACAGGGGGGGGACCACTGAAGCTTTCTTT | CASSSYRGGTTEAFF
TRBJ1-1 | . | . | TRBV30 | TGTGCCTGGAGTGTACTTGGGAGAGCTTTCTTT | CAWSVLGRAFF
TRBJ2-5 | . | . | TRBV11-3 | TGTGCCAGCAGCGCCGACCGGTCGGACCAGTACTTC | CASSADRSDQYF
TRBJ2-2 | . | once | TRBV6-1 | TGTGCCAGCAGTGCTCGGACAGCCGCGAACACCGGGGAGCTGTTTTTT | CASSARTAANTGELFF
TRBJ2-7 | . | few | TRBV7-2 | TGTGCCAGCAGCTTAAGTGCGGGATCCTTATCATACGAGCAGTACTTC | CASSLSAGSLSYEQYF
TRBJ1-2 | TRBD1 | . | TRBV4-3 | TGCGCCAGCAGCCACCTTACAGGGGGGGACTATGGCTACACCTTC | CASSHLTGGDYGYTF
TRBJ2-5 | . | . | TRBV30 | TGTGCCTGGAGTGTAAATGGAAAGACCCAGTACTTC | CAWSVNGKTQYF
TRBJ2-7 | TRBD1 | . | TRBV7-7 | TGTGCTAGCAGCCCGGGGACAGGGGATCAGTACTTC | CASSPGTGDQYF
TRBJ2-1 | TRBD2 | . | TRBV7-7 | TGTGCCAGCAGCTTAGCCGCGGGGGGCTTCAATGAGCAGTTCTTC | CASSLAAGGFNEQFF
TRBJ2-5 | . | few | TRBV19 | TGTGCCAGTAGTGACGGCTCTGTAGCGAAAGAGACCCAGTACTTC | CASSDGSVAKETQYF
TRBJ1-1 | TRBD1 | once | TRBV10-3 | TGTGCCATCAGTGAGTCGCGACAGGGAGTTCCTGAAGCTTTCTTT | CAISESRQGVPEAFF
TRBJ2-5 | TRBD1 | few | TRBV7-9 | TGTGCCAGCAGCTTTAGTCGAGGGGACAGGGTGACCCAGTACTTC | CASSFSRGDRVTQYF
TRBJ1-5 | . | . | TRBV10-3 | TGTGCCATCAGTGCGGAGGCATCCTTAAATCAGCCCCAGCATTTT | CAISAEASLNQPQHF
TRBJ1-6 | . | . | TRBV7-9 | TGTGCCAGCAGCTTACAGGTCAGAAATTCACCCCTCCACTTT | CASSLQVRNSPLHF
TRBJ1-6 | . | medium-sized | TRBV5-1 | TGCGCCAGCAGCTGGGCACAAGGCTCCTATAATTCACCCCTCCACTTT | CASSWAQGSYNSPLHF
TRBJ1-2 | TRBD1 | . | TRBV20-1 | TGCAGTGCTATCGGGACAGTGGACTACACCTTC | CSAIGTVDYTF
TRBJ2-5 | TRBD2 | . | TRBV29-1 | TGCAGCGTTGGCGACGGGGGGGTGTACCAAGAGACCCAGTACTTC | CSVGDGGVYQETQYF
TRBJ1-5 | . | . | TRBV19 | TGTGCCAGTAGTGTCACGGGGTCGGGACAGCCCCAGCATTTT | CASSVTGSGQPQHF
TRBJ2-1 | . | . | TRBV5-1 | TGCGCCAGCAGCTTTTCTGGGGGTATAAGCTCCCACAATGAGCAGTTCTTC | CASSFSGGISSHNEQFF
TRBJ1-3 | . | . | TRBV10-3 | TGTGCCATCAGCTCCGGGACCTTAGGAAACACCATATATTTT | CAISSGTLGNTIYF
TRBJ2-7 | TRBD2 | . | TRBV5-6 | TGTGCCAGCAGCAAACTAGCGGGGGGCAGAGACGAGCAGTACTTC | CASSKLAGGRDEQYF
TRBJ1-5 | . | . | TRBV6-1 | TGTGCCAGCAGTTTAGCAGGGTATAGCAATCAGCCCCAGCATTTT | CASSLAGYSNQPQHF
TRBJ1-6 | . | . | TRBV9 | TGTGCCAGCAGCGGAACCCGGGGGCGAGATTCACCCCTCCACTTT | CASSGTRGRDSPLHF
TRBJ2-5 | . | . | TRBV19 | TGTGCCAGTAGCACCTGGGACCAAGAGACCCAGTACTTC | CASSTWDQETQYF
TRBJ2-2 | TRBD1 | . | TRBV7-7 | TGTGCTAGCAGCTCTCGGGACAGGGGGCTTGGCGGGGAGCTGTTTTTT | CASSSRDRGLGGELFF
TRBJ2-1 | . | . | TRBV10-2 | TGCGCCAGCAGTGCGGCCTTAAGGGCCTACAATGAGCAGTTCTTC | CASSAALRAYNEQFF
TRBJ1-1 | . | . | TRBV9 | TGTGCCAGCAGCGTTCTGGACGGGAACACTGAAGCTTTCTTT | CASSVLDGNTEAFF
TRBJ2-2 | . | once | TRBV4-2 | TGTGCCAGCAGCCAAGAGCCGGCCTCGAACACCGGGGAGCTGTTTTTT | CASSQEPASNTGELFF
TRBJ2-4 | . | . | TRBV19 | TGTGCCAGTAGTCACTCAGGACATTCGCTAGCCAAAAACATTCAGTACTTC | CASSHSGHSLAKNIQYF
TRBJ1-1 | . | . | TRBV19 | TGTGCCAGTAGTGCCTGGCAACGGGGCACTGAAGCTTTCTTT | CASSAWQRGTEAFF
TRBJ1-1 | . | few | TRBV6-1 | TGTGCCAGCAGTGTTCAGGGGAACACTGAAGCTTTCTTT | CASSVQGNTEAFF
TRBJ2-3 | . | . | TRBV5-4 | TGTGCCAGCAGCTTGGTTGGTAGGGAAGATACGCAGTATTTT | CASSLVGREDTQYF
TRBJ2-7 | TRBD1 | once | TRBV5-1 | TGCGCCAGCAGCCGGGACAGGAGTACTCGAGAGCAGTACTTC | CASSRDRSTREQYF
TRBJ2-1 | TRBD2 | . | TRBV4-3 | TGCGCCAGCAGCCAAGAAAGTCTGGCTAGCGGGGGGGAAGAGCAGTTCTTC | CASSQESLASGGEEQFF
TRBJ1-6 | . | once | TRBV6-1 | TGTGCCAGCAGTGTAGGCGAATACTATAATTCACCCCTCCACTTT | CASSVGEYYNSPLHF
TRBJ2-3 | . | . | TRBV19 | TGTGCCAGTAGTATAGGAAGGGGTAATAAGGCTACGCAGTATTTT | CASSIGRGNKATQYF